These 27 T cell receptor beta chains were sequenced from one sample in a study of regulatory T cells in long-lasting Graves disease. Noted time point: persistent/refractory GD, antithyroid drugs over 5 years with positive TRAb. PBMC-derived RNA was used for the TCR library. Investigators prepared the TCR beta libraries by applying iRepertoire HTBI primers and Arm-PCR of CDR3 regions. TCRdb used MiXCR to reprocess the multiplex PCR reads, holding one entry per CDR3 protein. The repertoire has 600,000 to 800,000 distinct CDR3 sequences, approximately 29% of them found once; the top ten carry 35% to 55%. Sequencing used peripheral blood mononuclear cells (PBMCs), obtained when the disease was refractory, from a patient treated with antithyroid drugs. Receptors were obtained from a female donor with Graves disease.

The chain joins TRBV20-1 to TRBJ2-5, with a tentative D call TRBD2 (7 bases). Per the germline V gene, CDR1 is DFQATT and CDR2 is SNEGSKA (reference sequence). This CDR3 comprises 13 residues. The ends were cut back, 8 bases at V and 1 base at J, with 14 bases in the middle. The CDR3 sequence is CSQRGATQETQYF. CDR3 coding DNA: TGCAGTCAACGGGGGGCTACCCAAGAGACCCAGTACTTC.

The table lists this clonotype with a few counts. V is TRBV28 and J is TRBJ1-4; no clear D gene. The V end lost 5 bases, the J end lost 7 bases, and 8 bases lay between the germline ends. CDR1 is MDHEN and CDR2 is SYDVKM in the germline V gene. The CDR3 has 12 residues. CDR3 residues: CASSILVEKLFF. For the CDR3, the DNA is TGTGCCAGCAGTATCCTGGTTGAAAAACTGTTTTTT.

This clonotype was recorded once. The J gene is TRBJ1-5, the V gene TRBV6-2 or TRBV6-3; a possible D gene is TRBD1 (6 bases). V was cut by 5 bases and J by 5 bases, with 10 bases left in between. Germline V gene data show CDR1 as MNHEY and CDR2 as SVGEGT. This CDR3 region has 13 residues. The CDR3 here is CASSTGNHQPQHF. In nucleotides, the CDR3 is TGTGCCAGCAGTACAGGGAATCATCAGCCCCAGCATTTT.

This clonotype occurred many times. The CDR3 is CASSEDLGNYGYTF. The CDR3 bases are TGTGCCAGCAGTGAGGATTTGGGGAACTATGGCTACACCTTC. The rearrangement joins TRBV2 to TRBJ1-2; D uncertain. Germline V gene data show CDR1 as SNHLY and CDR2 as FYNNEI. V lost 3 bases and J lost 2, with 10 bases in between. The CDR3 extends over 14 amino acids.

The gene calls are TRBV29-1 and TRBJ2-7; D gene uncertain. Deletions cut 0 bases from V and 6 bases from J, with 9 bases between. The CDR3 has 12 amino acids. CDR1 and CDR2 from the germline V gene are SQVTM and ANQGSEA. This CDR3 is CSVEDLESEQYF. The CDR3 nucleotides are TGCAGCGTTGAAGATCTGGAGAGCGAGCAGTACTTC.

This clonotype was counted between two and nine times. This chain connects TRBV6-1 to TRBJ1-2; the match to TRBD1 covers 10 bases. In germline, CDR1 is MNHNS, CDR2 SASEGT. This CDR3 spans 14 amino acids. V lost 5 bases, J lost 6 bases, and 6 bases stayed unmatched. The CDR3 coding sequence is TGTGCCAGCAGTACCGGGACAGGGGTTCATGGCTACACCTTC. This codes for CASSTGTGVHGYTF.

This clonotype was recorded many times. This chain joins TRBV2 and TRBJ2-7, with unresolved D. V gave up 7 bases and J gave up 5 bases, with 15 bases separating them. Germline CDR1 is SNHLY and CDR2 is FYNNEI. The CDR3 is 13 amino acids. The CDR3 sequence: CASTASWMHEQYF. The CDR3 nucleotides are TGTGCCAGCACTGCGTCATGGATGCACGAGCAGTACTTC.

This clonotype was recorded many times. CDR3 protein: CSARDLWREGLGGETQYF. CDR3 DNA: TGCAGTGCTAGAGATCTCTGGCGGGAGGGCCTAGGGGGAGAGACCCAGTACTTC. V is TRBV20-1 and J is TRBJ2-5, with 9 bases aligning to TRBD2. The CDR3 covers 18 residues. The junction had 15 bases not matched to a gene; V was cut back by 0 bases and J by 4 bases. From germline, CDR1 is DFQATT and CDR2 SNEGSKA (reference sequence).

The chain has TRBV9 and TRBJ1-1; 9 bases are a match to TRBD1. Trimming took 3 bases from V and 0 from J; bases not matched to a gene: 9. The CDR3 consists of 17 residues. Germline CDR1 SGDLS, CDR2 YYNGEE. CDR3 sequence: CASSEGTGLWMNTEAFF. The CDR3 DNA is TGTGCCAGCAGCGAAGGGACAGGGCTCTGGATGAACACTGAAGCTTTCTTT.

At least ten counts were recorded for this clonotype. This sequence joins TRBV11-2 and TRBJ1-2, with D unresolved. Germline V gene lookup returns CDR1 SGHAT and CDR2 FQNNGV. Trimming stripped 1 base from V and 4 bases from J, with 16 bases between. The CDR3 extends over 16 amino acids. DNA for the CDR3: TGTGCCAGCAGCTTAGGTGTTCGGAGCGTAGGCTATGGCTACACCTTC. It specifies CASSLGVRSVGYGYTF. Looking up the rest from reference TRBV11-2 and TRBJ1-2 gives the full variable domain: EAGVAQSPRYKIIEKRQSVAFWCNPISGHATLYWYQQILGQGPKLLIQFQNNGVVDDSQLPKDRFSAERLKGVDSTLKIQPAKLEDSAVYLCASSLGVRSVGYGYTFGSGTRLTVV.

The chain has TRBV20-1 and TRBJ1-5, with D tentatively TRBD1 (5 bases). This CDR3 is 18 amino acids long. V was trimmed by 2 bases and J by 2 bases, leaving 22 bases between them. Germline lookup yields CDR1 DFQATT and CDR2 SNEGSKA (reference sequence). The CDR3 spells CSARRAGPTQGRNQPQHF. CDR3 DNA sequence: TGCAGTGCTAGAAGGGCAGGGCCGACGCAGGGTCGCAATCAGCCCCAGCATTTT.

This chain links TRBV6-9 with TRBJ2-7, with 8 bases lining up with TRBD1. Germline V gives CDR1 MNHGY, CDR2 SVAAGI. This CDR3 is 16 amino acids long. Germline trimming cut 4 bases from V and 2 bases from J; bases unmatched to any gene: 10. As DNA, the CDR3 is TGTGCCAGCAGTTTAGACAGGGGAGTCGGGGCCTACGAGCAGTACTTC. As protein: CASSLDRGVGAYEQYF.

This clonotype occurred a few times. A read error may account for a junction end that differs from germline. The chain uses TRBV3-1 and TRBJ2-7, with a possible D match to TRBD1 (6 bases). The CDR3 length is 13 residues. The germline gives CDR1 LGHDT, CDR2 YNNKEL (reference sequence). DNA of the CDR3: TGTGCCAGCAGCCAGACAGGCACCTACGAGCAATACTTC. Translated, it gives CASSQTGTYEQYF.

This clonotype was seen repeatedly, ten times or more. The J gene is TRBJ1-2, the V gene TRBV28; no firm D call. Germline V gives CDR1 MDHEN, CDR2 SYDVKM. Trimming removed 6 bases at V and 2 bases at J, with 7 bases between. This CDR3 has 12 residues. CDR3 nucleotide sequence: TGTGCCAGCAGACCAGGAAACTATGGCTACACCTTC. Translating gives CASRPGNYGYTF.

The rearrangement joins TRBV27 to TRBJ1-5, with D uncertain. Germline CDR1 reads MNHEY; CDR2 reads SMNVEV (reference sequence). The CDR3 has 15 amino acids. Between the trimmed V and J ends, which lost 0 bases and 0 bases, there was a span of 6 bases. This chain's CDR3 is CASSLSADSNQPQHF. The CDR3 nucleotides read TGTGCCAGCAGTTTATCGGCCGATAGCAATCAGCCCCAGCATTTT.

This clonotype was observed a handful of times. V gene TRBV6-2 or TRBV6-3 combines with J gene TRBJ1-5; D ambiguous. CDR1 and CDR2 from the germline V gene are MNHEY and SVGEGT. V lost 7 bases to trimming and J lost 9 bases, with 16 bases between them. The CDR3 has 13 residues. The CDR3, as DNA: TGTGCCAGCACTGTGGCAGGAGATAGGCCCCAGCATTTT. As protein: CASTVAGDRPQHF.

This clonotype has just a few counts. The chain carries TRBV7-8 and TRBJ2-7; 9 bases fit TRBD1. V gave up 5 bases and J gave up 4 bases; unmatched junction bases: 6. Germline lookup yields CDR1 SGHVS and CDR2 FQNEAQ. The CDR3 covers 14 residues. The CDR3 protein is CASSRRDREYEQYF. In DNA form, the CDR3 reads TGTGCCAGCAGCCGCCGGGACAGGGAGTACGAGCAGTACTTC.

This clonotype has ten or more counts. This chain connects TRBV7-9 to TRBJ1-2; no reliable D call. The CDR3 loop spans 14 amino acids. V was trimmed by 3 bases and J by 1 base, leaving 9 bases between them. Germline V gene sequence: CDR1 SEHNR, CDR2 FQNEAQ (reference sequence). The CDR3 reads CASSLGSVNYGYTF. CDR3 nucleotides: TGTGCCAGCAGCTTGGGCAGCGTTAACTATGGCTACACCTTC.

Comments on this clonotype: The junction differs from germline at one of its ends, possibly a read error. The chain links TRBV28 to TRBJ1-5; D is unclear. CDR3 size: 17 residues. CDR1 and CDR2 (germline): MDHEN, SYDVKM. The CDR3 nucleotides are TGTGCCAGCAGTGGGCAGCCCGTAATGATAGCTGTTCAGCTCCAGCATTTT. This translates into CASSGQPVMIAVQLQHF.

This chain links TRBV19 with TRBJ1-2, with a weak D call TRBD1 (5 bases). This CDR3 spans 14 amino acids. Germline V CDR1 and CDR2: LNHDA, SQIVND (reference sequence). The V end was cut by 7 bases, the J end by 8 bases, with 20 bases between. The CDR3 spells CASTRQGRRNGYTF. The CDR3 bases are TGTGCCAGTACGAGGCAGGGACGCCGGAACGGCTACACCTTC.

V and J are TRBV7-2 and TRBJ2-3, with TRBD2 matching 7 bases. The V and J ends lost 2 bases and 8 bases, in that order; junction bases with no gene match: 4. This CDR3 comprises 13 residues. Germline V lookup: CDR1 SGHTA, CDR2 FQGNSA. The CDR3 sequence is CASSLRREGTQYF. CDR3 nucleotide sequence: TGTGCCAGCAGCTTAAGAAGGGAGGGTACGCAGTATTTT.

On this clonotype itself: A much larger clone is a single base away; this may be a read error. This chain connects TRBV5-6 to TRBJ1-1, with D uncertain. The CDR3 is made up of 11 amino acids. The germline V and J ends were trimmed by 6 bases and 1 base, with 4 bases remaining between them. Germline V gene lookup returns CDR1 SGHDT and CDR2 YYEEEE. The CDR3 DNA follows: TGTGCCAGCAATAAGAACACTGAAGCTTTCTTT. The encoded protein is CASNKNTEAFF.

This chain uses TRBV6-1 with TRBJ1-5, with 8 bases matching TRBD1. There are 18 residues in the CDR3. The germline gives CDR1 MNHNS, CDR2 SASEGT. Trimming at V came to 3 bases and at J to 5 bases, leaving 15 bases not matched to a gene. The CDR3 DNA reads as TGTGCCAGCAGTGATCTCCCTGTCAGGACAGGGAGCGATCAGCCCCAGCATTTT. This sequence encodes CASSDLPVRTGSDQPQHF.

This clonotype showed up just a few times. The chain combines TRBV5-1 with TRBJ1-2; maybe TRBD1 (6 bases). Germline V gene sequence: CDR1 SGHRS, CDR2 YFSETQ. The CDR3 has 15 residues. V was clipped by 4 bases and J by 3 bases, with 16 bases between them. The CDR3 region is CASSPPGQFYYGYTF. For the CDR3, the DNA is TGCGCCAGCAGCCCGCCCGGACAGTTCTACTATGGCTACACCTTC.

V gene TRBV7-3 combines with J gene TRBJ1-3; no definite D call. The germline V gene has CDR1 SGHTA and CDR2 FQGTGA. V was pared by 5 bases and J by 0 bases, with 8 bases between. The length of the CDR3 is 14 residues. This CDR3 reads CASSPQNSGNTIYF. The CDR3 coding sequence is TGTGCCAGCAGCCCACAGAACTCTGGAAACACCATATATTTT.

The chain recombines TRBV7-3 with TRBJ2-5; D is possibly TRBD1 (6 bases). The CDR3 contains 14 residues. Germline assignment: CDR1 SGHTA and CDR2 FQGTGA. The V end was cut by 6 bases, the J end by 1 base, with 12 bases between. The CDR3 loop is CASRPGQSQETQYF. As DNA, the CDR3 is TGTGCCAGCAGACCCGGACAGTCCCAAGAGACCCAGTACTTC.

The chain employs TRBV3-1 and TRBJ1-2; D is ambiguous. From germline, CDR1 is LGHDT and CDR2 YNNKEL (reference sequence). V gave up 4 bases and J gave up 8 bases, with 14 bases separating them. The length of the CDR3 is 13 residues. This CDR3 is CASSRQEDGGYTF. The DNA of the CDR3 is TGTGCCAGCAGCCGTCAGGAAGACGGGGGCTACACCTTC.